Below are 16 T cell receptor beta chains sequenced from a single sample in a study of Ad26.COV2.S vaccination and SARS-CoV-2 variants. Some clones are missing from TCRdb's copy, which holds only in-frame ones; the method was immunoSEQ multiplex PCR. In the table there are roughly 420,000 clones, roughly 90% of which are singletons. The treatment is: roughly 19 received Ad26.COV2.S at low or high dose, single or two shots; several received placebo; per-sample allocation not given. At day 63 after the first vaccine or placebo injection, samples were drawn. Sequencing used peripheral blood, obtained in a trial of Ad26.COV2.S vaccine versus placebo. The source is a person between 18 and 65 years old who received the Ad26.COV2.S COVID-19 vaccine or a placebo.

The CDR3 DNA reads TGCGCCAGCAGCCAAGAAACAGCTTACAATGAGCAGTTCTTC. Protein sequence: CASSQETAYNEQFF. This sequence joins TRBV4-3 and TRBJ2-1; D not resolved. The length of the CDR3 is 14 residues. Germline-derived CDR1 and CDR2 are LGHNA and YSLEER. The ends were cut back, 0 bases at V and 4 bases at J, with 7 bases in the middle.

The chain joins TRBV5-5 to TRBJ1-5; TRBD1 might be the D (5 bases). CDR1 and CDR2 (germline): SGHKS, YYEKEE (reference sequence). The CDR3 spans 17 residues. V was shortened by 4 bases and J by 2 bases, with 19 bases between the two germline ends. This CDR3 is CASSGNPGAPGNQPQHF. The CDR3, as DNA: TGTGCCAGCAGCGGAAATCCCGGGGCGCCGGGCAATCAGCCCCAGCATTTT.

The CDR3 DNA sequence: TGTGCCAGCAGCTTGGGGCCAGGGCGGTTGAACACTGAAGCTTTCTTT. Protein: CASSLGPGRLNTEAFF. The V and J genes are TRBV5-8 and TRBJ1-1, with D possibly TRBD1 on 5 matching bases. V was cut by 0 bases and J by 0 bases, with 12 bases left in between. This CDR3 spans 16 amino acids. Germline values: CDR1 SGHTS, CDR2 YDEGEE.

The rearrangement links TRBV7-2 to TRBJ2-7; 7 bases line up with TRBD1. CDR3 length equals 13 residues. The germline V gene has CDR1 SGHTA and CDR2 FQGNSA. V lost 5 bases and J lost 4; bases outside the gene matches: 5. CDR3 in amino acids: CASSETRGYEQYF. DNA for the CDR3: TGTGCCAGCAGCGAAACCAGGGGGTACGAGCAGTACTTC.

The chain recombines TRBV19 with TRBJ2-7, with TRBD2 matching 7 bases. The CDR3 is 15 residues long. Germline V gene sequence: CDR1 LNHDA, CDR2 SQIVND (reference sequence). V was clipped by 5 bases and J by 4 bases; unmatched bases: 11. In nucleotides, the CDR3 is TGTGCCAGTAGTGGCCGGGACGGGCGGGGGTACGAGCAGTACTTC. Translation: CASSGRDGRGYEQYF.

The rearrangement links TRBV3-1 (or the pseudogene TRBV3-2) to TRBJ1-2; D might be TRBD1 (5 bases). CDR1 and CDR2 from the germline V gene are LGHDT and YNNKEL (reference sequence). V lost 2 bases to trimming and J lost 3 bases, with 25 bases between them. This CDR3 is 19 amino acids long. The CDR3 loop is CASSQPSEPVGRGDYGYTF. The CDR3 DNA reads TGTGCCAGCAGCCAACCCTCTGAACCCGTGGGTAGGGGCGACTATGGCTACACCTTC.

DNA of the CDR3: TGTGCCTGGATCCCCCGAGGGGGCAGTGAGCAGTTCTTC. Its translation: CAWIPRGGSEQFF. The V and J genes are TRBV30 and TRBJ2-1; 7 bases align to TRBD1. The CDR3 is 13 amino acids. V was clipped by 4 bases and J by 9 bases; unmatched bases: 9. Germline loops: CDR1 GTSNPN, CDR2 SVGIG (reference sequence).

A single count supports this clone. This chain links TRBV2 with TRBJ1-3; the match to TRBD1 covers 7 bases. The CDR3 length is 16 residues. The V and J ends lost 5 bases and 0 bases, in that order; junction bases with no gene match: 7. CDR1 and CDR2 (germline): SNHLY, FYNNEI. CDR3 coding DNA: TGTGCCAGCAGTCTCCGGACAGGCAGCTCTGGAAACACCATATATTTT. Protein sequence: CASSLRTGSSGNTIYF.

This clone has a single count. Other nucleotide sequences from this sample produce the same CDR3. This chain uses TRBV5-1 with TRBJ2-1, with TRBD1 matching over 8 bases. Germline-derived CDR1 and CDR2 are SGHRS and YFSETQ. CDR3 size: 14 residues. J gave up 7 bases and V 0 bases, and 3 bases lay outside the gene matches. The DNA for the CDR3 is TGCGCCAGCAGCTTGGGACAGGGGTGGAATGAGCAGTTCTTC. This sequence encodes CASSLGQGWNEQFF.

The chain carries TRBV6-2 or TRBV6-3 and TRBJ1-6, with unresolved D. V lost 5 bases to trimming and J lost 6 bases, with 11 bases between them. The length of the CDR3 is 14 residues. Germline V gene data show CDR1 as MNHEY and CDR2 as SVGEGT. The CDR3: CASSRLDVNSPLHF. The CDR3 DNA follows: TGTGCCAGCAGTCGTTTAGACGTTAATTCACCCCTCCACTTT.

The V and J genes are TRBV12-3 or TRBV12-4 and TRBJ2-2; no definite D call. Trimming stripped 3 bases from V and 7 bases from J, with 3 bases between. This CDR3 is 11 amino acids long. The CDR3 nucleotides are TGTGCCAGCAGTTTTTACGGGGAGCTGTTTTTT. It specifies CASSFYGELFF.

This chain joins TRBV5-1 and TRBJ1-1, with D possibly being TRBD1 (5 bases). Trimming took off 0 bases at V and 8 bases at J, with 14 bases between the two ends. The germline V gene has CDR1 SGHRS and CDR2 YFSETQ. The CDR3 has 14 residues. The CDR3 here is CASSLAVQGAEAFF. The CDR3 DNA sequence: TGCGCCAGCAGCTTGGCCGTGCAGGGAGCAGAAGCTTTCTTT. Combining the CDR3 with reference TRBV5-1 and TRBJ1-1 gives the whole variable domain KAGVTQTPRYLIKTRGQQVTLSCSPISGHRSVSWYQQTPGQGLQFLFEYFSETQRNKGNFPGRFSGRQFSNSRSEMNVSTLELGDSALYLCASSLAVQGAEAFFGQGTRLTVV.

As to this clone: One end of the junction does not line up with germline, which may come from a read error. The V call is TRBV4-1, the J call TRBJ1-2, with D perhaps TRBD1 (5 bases). The CDR3 sequence is 13 residues long. In germline, CDR1 is MGHRA, CDR2 YSYEKL. CDR3 amino acids: CASSQDLREGRAF. The CDR3 coding sequence is TGCGCCAGCAGCCAAGATCTCAGGGAGGGAAGGGCCTTC.

The rearrangement uses TRBV10-1 and TRBJ2-1; D uncertain. The V and J ends lost 2 bases and 7 bases respectively, with 12 bases between them. Germline values: CDR1 WNHNN, CDR2 SYGVQD (reference sequence). The CDR3 runs to 14 residues. CDR3 region: CASSEANGWNEQFF. CDR3 in DNA: TGCGCCAGCAGTGAGGCAAACGGATGGAATGAGCAGTTCTTC.

V usage is TRBV7-8 and J usage is TRBJ1-4; 7 bases match TRBD1. With V trimmed by 5 bases and J by 6 bases, 6 bases remained unmatched. The CDR3 runs to 14 residues. Germline lookup yields CDR1 SGHVS and CDR2 FQNEAQ. In nucleotides, the CDR3 is TGTGCCAGCAGCGTAGACAGGGCGGATGAAAAACTGTTTTTT. Encoded protein: CASSVDRADEKLFF.

This rearrangement joins TRBV7-2 to TRBJ2-3, with 10 nucleotides matching TRBD2. There are 18 residues in the CDR3. Trimming took 0 bases from V and 6 from J; bases not matched to a gene: 12. CDR1 and CDR2 (germline): SGHTA, FQGNSA. The DNA of the CDR3 is TGTGCCAGCAGCTTAGCTTGGGTCAGCGGGGGGGCCATGGATACGCAGTATTTT. Its translation: CASSLAWVSGGAMDTQYF.